This T cell receptor beta chain derives from a study of T-cell memory formation after mild COVID-19. The wider study: For the most part, TCR clusters were specific to one donor.

5'RACE primed from the constant segment yielded TCR alpha and TCR beta cDNA libraries bearing sample barcodes and UMIs. TCRdb re-analysed the 5' RACE reads in MiXCR, keeping a single row per CDR3 protein. Of 340,000 or so distinct CDR3 sequences in the sample, 10% to 15% were seen once. CDR1 is LGHNA, CDR2 YSLEER, per germline. V lost 1 base, J lost 0 bases, and 9 bases stayed unmatched. The CDR3 spans 18 residues. This clonotype was obtained from a man aged 18 to 30 who had mild COVID-19 (a few samples of this study predate the infection). Cell type and time point are not known. The V and J genes are TRBV4-3 and TRBJ2-7; 10 bases line up with TRBD2. Sequencing was carried out using PBMCs or a T cell subset sorted from them (not recorded which). CDR3 nucleotide sequence: TGCGCCAGCAGCCAAGCGGCTAGCGGGGGAGAAAGCTCCTACGAGCAGTACTTC. Its translation: CASSQAASGGESSYEQYF.